Detailed here is one T cell receptor beta chain. Its antigen is unknown. These data originate in a study of CD8+CD57+ T cells in acquired aplastic anemia. Whole-study context: Sorted CD4+ plus CD8+ cells gave DNA averaging approximately 2.9 ug.

TCR beta VDJ and CDR3 profiles were obtained from a genomic DNA template. TCRdb independently ran MiXCR on the reads; one entry per CDR3 protein. Among 250,000 to 350,000 distinct CDR3 sequences listed, roughly 50% were seen once. Findings of the study overall: The study identified 25 to 30 CD8+ CDR3 sequences shared by patients and controls. A significant difference in CD8+ Simpson's diversity between patients and controls was not found.

Germline loops: CDR1 DFQATT, CDR2 SNEGSKA (reference sequence). CDR3 length: 12 residues. The V gene lost 4 bases and the J gene lost 1 base, with 7 bases spanning the gap. The sequence was obtained from a human donor with severe aplastic anemia or a healthy control (not recorded which). The sample comprised sorted CD4+, CD8+, or CD8+CD57+ T cells (not recorded which) from PBMCs. The chain combines TRBV20-1 with TRBJ1-1; D is perhaps TRBD1 (6 bases). The CDR3 reads CSANRENTEAFF. The CDR3 nucleotides read TGCAGTGCTAACAGGGAGAACACTGAAGCTTTCTTT.